This TCR beta chain was sequenced in a study of blood T cell repertoires in COVID-19. Here immunoSEQ multiplex PCR was the method, and the copy in TCRdb shows in-frame clones only, minus some. The data show around 150,000 clones, more than 60% seen once. In germline, CDR1 is MNHNS, CDR2 SASEGT. With V trimmed by 3 bases and J by 4 bases, 5 bases remained unmatched. CDR3 length: 14 amino acids. The TCR sequence derives from a man aged 55 to 70 with acute or convalescent COVID-19. The sequenced sample consisted of peripheral blood. V gene TRBV6-1 combines with J gene TRBJ1-2, with 7 positions matching TRBD1. Here the CDR3 reads CASSDGQASYGYTF. CDR3 coding DNA: TGTGCCAGCAGTGACGGACAGGCCTCCTATGGCTACACCTTC.